This TCR beta chain is from a study of technical replicates of blood from several donors. Using immunoSEQ multiplex PCR, the repertoire was profiled, and TCRdb retains in-frame clones only, with some absent. The top ten hold roughly 0.36% of the sample, which has about 50,000 clones, 95% to 96% seen once. This CDR3 comprises 16 residues. The V gene end was trimmed by 2 bases and the J gene end by 3 bases; junction bases not matched to a gene: 6. Germline CDR1 reads MDHEN; CDR2 reads SYDVKM. The rearrangement joins TRBV28 to TRBJ2-2; 7 positions agree with TRBD1. Sequences were obtained from T cells isolated from PBMCs. The source of this sequence is a human donor in good health. The CDR3 DNA is TGTGCCAGCAGTTTAGATCGGGACAGCTACACCGGGGAGCTGTTTTTT. Translating it yields CASSLDRDSYTGELFF.